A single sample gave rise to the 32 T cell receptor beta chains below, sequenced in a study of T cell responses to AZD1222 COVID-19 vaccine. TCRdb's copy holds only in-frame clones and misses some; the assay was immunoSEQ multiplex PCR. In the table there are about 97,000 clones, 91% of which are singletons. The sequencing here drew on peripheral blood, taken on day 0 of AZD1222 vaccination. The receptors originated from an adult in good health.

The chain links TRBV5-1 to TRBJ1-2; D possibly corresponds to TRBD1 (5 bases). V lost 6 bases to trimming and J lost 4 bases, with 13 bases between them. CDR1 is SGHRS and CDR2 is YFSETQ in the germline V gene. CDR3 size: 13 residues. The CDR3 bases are TGCGCCAGCACCTCAGGGTCTGGCTATGGCTACACCTTC. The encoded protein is CASTSGSGYGYTF.

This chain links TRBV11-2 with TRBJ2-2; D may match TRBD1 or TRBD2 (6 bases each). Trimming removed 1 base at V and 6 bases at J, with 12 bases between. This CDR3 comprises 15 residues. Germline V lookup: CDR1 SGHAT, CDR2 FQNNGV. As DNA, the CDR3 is TGTGCCAGCAGCTTAGTCCGGGGGCGCGCCGGGGAGCTGTTTTTT. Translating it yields CASSLVRGRAGELFF.

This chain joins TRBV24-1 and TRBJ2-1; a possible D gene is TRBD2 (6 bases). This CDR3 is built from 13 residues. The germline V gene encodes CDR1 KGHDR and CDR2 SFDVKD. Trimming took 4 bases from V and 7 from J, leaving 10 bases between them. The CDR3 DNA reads TGTGCCACCAGTGACCCGCGGGGAAATGAGCAGTTCTTC. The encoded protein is CATSDPRGNEQFF.

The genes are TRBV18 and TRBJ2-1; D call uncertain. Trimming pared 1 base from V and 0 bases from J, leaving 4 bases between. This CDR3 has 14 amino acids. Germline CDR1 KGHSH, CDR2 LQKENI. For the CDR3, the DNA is TGTGCCAGCTCACCACAGGGCTCCTACAATGAGCAGTTCTTC. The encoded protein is CASSPQGSYNEQFF.

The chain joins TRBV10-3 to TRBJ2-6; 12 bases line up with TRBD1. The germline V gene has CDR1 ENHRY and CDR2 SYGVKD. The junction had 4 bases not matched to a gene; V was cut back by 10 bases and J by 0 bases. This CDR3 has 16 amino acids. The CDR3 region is CATGTGGNSGANVLTF. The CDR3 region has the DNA TGTGCCACCGGGACAGGGGGCAACTCTGGGGCCAACGTCCTGACTTTC.

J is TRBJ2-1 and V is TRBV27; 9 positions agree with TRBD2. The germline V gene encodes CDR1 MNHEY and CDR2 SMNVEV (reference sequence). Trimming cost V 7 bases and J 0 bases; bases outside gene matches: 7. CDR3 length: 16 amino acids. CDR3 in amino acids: CASTGTSGPSYNEQFF. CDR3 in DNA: TGTGCCAGCACCGGAACTAGCGGGCCCTCCTACAATGAGCAGTTCTTC.

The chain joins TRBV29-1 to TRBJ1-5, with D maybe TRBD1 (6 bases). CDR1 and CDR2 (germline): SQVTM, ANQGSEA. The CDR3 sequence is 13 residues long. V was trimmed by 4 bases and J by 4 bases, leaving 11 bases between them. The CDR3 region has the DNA TGCAGCGTTGTGGCAGGGGATAATCAGCCCCAGCATTTT. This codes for CSVVAGDNQPQHF.

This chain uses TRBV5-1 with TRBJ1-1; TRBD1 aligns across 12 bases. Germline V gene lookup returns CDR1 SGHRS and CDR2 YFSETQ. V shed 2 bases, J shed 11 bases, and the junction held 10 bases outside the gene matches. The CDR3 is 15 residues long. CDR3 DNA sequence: TGCGCCAGCAGCTTTTCCGGGACAGGGGGCATTGAGGCTTTCTTT. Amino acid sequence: CASSFSGTGGIEAFF.

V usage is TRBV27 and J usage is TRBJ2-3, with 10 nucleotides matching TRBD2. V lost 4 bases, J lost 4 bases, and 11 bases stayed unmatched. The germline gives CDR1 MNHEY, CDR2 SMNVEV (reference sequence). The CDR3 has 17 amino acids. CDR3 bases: TGTGCCAGCAGTTGGAGACTAGCGGGTCGGGCATCAGATACGCAGTATTTT. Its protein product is CASSWRLAGRASDTQYF.

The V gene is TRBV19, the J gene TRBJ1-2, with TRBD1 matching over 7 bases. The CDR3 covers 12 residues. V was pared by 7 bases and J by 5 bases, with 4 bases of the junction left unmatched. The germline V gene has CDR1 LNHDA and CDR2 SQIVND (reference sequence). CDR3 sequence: CASTDRAYGYTF. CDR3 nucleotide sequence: TGTGCCAGTACCGACAGGGCTTATGGCTACACCTTC.

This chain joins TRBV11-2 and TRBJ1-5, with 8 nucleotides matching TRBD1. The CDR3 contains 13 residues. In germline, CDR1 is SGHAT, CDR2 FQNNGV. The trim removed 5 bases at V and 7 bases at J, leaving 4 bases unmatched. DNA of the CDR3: TGTGCCAGCAGCACGGACAGGGACCAGCCCCAGCATTTT. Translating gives CASSTDRDQPQHF. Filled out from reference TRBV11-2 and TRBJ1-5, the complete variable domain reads EAGVAQSPRYKIIEKRQSVAFWCNPISGHATLYWYQQILGQGPKLLIQFQNNGVVDDSQLPKDRFSAERLKGVDSTLKIQPAKLEDSAVYLCASSTDRDQPQHFGDGTRLSIL.

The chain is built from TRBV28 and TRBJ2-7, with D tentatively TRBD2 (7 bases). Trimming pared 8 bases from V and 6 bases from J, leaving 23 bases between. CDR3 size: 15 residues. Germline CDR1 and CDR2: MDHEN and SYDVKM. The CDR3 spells CASRGGAGVKSEQYF. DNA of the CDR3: TGTGCCAGCCGAGGGGGGGCAGGAGTCAAGAGCGAGCAGTACTTC.

The chain's CDR3 is CASSPQRGAGDTQYF. CDR3 coding DNA: TGTGCCAGCAGCCCCCAGCGGGGGGCAGGGGATACGCAGTATTTT. The genes are TRBV7-2 and TRBJ2-3; 9 positions agree with TRBD2. The germline V gene has CDR1 SGHTA and CDR2 FQGNSA. Trimming cost V 5 bases and J 6 bases; bases outside gene matches: 9. There are 15 residues in the CDR3.

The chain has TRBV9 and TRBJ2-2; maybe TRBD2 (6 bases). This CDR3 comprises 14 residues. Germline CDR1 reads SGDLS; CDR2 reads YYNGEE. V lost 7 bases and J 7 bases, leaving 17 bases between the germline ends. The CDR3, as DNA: TGTGCCAGCGCGTGGGGAGGATTCGGCGGGGAGCTGTTTTTT. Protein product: CASAWGGFGGELFF.

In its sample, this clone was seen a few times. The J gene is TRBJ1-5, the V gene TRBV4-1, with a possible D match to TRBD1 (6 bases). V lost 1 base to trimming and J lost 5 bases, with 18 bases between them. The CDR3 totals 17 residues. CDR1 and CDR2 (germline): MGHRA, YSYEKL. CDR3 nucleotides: TGCGCCAGCAGCCAAGTGGAGGGGGAGGGGGGCCATCAGCCCCAGCATTTT. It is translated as CASSQVEGEGGHQPQHF.

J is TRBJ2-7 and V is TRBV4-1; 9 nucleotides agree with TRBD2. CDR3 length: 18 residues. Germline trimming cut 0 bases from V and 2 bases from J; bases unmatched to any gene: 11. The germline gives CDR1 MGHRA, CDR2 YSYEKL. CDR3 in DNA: TGCGCCAGCAGCCAAGATCCCAGGGCCTTAGCGGGAGCCTACGAGCAGTACTTC. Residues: CASSQDPRALAGAYEQYF.

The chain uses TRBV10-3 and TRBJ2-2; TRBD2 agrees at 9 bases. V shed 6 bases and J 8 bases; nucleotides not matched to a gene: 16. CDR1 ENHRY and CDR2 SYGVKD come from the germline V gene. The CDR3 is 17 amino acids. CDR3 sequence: CAISGWGGRAPEGELFF. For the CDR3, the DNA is TGTGCCATCAGCGGTTGGGGCGGGAGGGCCCCGGAGGGGGAGCTGTTTTTT.

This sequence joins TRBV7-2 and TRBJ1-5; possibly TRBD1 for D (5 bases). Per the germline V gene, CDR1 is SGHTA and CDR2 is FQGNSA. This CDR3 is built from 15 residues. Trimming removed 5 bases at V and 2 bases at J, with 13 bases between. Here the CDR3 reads CASSPQGLGNQPQHF. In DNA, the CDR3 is TGTGCCAGCAGCCCCCAGGGTCTTGGCAATCAGCCCCAGCATTTT.

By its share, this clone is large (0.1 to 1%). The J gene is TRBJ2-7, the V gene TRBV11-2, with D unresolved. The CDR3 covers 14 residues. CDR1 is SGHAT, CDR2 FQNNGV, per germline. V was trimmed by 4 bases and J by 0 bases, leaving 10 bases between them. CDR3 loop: CASSYASSSYEQYF. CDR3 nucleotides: TGTGCCAGCAGCTATGCGTCTAGCTCCTACGAGCAGTACTTC. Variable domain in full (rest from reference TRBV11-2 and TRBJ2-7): EAGVAQSPRYKIIEKRQSVAFWCNPISGHATLYWYQQILGQGPKLLIQFQNNGVVDDSQLPKDRFSAERLKGVDSTLKIQPAKLEDSAVYLCASSYASSSYEQYFGPGTRLTVT.

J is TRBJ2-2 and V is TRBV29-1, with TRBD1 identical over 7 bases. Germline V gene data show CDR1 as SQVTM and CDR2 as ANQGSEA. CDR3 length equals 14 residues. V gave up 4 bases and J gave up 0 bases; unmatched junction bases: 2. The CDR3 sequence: CSVGGTANTGELFF. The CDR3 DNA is TGCAGCGTTGGGGGGACAGCGAACACCGGGGAGCTGTTTTTT.

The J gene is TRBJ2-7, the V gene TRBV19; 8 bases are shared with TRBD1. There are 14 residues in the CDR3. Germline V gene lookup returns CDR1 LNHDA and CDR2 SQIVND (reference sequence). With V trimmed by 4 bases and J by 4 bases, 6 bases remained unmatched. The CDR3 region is CASSNGQGAYEQYF. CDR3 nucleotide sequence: TGTGCCAGTAGTAACGGACAGGGTGCGTACGAGCAGTACTTC.

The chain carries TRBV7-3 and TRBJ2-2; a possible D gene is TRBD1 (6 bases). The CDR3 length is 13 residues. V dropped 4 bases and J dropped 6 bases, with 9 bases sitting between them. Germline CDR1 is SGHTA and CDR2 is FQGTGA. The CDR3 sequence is CASSSTGSGELFF. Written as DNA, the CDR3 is TGTGCCAGCAGCTCCACAGGGTCCGGGGAGCTGTTTTTT. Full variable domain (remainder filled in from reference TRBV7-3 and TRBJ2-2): GAGVSQTPSNKVTEKGKYVELRCDPISGHTALYWYRQSLGQGPEFLIYFQGTGAADDSGLPNDRFFAVRPEGSVSTLKIQRTERGDSAVYLCASSSTGSGELFFGEGSRLTVL.

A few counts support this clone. CDR3 nucleotides: TGTGCCAGCAGCTTACGTTCCGGGACATATAGCAATCAGCCCCAGCATTTT. Translating it yields CASSLRSGTYSNQPQHF. The chain uses TRBV7-2 and TRBJ1-5; D may be TRBD1 (6 bases). Germline V gene sequence: CDR1 SGHTA, CDR2 FQGNSA. V lost 2 bases and J lost 0, with 14 bases in between. There are 17 residues in the CDR3.

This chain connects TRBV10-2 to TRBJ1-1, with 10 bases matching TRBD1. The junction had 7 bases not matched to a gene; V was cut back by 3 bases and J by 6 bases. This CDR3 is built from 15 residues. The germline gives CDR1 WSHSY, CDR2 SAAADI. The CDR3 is CASSDPGTGVPEAFF. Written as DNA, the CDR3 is TGCGCCAGCAGTGACCCCGGGACAGGGGTGCCTGAAGCTTTCTTT.

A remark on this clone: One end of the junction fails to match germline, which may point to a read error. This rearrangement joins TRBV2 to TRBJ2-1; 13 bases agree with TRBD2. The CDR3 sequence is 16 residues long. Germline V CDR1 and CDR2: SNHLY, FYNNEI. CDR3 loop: CASNEQGTSGNNEQFF. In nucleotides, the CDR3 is TGTGCCAGCAATGAACAGGGGACTAGCGGGAACAATGAGCAGTTCTTC. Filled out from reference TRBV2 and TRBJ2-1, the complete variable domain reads EPEVTQTPSHQVTQMGQEVILRCVPISNHLYFYWYRQILGQKVEFLVSFYNNEISEKSEIFDDQFSVERPDGSNFTLKIRSTKLEDSAMYFCASNEQGTSGNNEQFFGPGTRLTVL.

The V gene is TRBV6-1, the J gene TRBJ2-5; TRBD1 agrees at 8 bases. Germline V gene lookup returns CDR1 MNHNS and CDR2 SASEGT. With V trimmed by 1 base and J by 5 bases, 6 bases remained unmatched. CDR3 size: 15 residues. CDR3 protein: CASSEGGQGGETQYF. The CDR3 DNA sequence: TGTGCCAGCAGTGAAGGAGGACAGGGCGGGGAGACCCAGTACTTC.

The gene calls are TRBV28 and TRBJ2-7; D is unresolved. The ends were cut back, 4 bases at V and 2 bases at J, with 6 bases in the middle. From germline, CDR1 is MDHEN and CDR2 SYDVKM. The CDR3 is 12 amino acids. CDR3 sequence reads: CASSSAAYEQYF. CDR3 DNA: TGTGCCAGCAGTTCGGCGGCCTACGAGCAGTACTTC.

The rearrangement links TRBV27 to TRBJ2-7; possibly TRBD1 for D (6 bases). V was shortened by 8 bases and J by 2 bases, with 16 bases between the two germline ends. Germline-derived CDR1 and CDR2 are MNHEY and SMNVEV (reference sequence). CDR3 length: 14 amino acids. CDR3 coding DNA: TGTGCCAGCTCACTGGGCAGGGGTGCCTACGAGCAGTACTTC. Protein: CASSLGRGAYEQYF.

CDR3 in amino acids: CASSYLNYGYTF. The CDR3 DNA is TGTGCCAGCAGTTATCTAAACTATGGCTACACCTTC. This chain uses TRBV28 with TRBJ1-2; D is unclear. Per the germline V gene, CDR1 is MDHEN and CDR2 is SYDVKM. V lost 4 bases and J 2 bases, leaving 5 bases between the germline ends. The CDR3 is made up of 12 amino acids.

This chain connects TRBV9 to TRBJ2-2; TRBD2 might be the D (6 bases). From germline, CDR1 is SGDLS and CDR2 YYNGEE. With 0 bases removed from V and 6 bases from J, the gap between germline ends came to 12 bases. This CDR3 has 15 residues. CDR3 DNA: TGTGCCAGCAGCGTAGCAGGCAGGGAGGCCGGGGAGCTGTTTTTT. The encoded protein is CASSVAGREAGELFF.

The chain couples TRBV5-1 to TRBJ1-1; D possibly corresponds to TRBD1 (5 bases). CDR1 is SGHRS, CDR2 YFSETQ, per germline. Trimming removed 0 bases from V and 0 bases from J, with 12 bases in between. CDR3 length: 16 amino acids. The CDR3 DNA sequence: TGCGCCAGCAGCTTGGCCGATGACAGCCTGAACACTGAAGCTTTCTTT. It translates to CASSLADDSLNTEAFF.

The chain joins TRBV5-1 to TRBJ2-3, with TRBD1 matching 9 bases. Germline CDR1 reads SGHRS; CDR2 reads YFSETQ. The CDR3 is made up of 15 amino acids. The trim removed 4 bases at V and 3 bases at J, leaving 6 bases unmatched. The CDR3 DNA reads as TGCGCCAGCAGCCTGGACAGGGGATCTACAGATACGCAGTATTTT. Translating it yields CASSLDRGSTDTQYF.